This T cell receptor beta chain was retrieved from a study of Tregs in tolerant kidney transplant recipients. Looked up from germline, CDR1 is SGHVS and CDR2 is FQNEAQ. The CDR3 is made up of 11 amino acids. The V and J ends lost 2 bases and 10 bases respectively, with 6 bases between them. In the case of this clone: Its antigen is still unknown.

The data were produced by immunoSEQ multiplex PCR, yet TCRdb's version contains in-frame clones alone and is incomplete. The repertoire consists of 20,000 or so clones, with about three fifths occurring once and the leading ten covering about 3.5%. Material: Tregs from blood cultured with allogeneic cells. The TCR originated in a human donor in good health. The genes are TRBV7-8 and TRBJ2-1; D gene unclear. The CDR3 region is CASSLRREQFF. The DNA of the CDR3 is TGTGCCAGCAGCTTACGCCGGGAGCAGTTCTTC.